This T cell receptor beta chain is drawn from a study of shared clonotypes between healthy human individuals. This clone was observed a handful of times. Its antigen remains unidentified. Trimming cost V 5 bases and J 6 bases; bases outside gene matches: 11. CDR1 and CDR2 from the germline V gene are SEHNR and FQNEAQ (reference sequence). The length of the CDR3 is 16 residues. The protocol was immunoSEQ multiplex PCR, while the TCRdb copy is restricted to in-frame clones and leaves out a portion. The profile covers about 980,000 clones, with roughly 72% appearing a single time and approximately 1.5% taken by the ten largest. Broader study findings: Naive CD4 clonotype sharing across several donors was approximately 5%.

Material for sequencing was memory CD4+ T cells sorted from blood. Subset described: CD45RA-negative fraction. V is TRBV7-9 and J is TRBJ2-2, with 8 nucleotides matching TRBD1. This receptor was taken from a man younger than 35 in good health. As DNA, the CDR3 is TGTGCCAGCAGCCGACGACAGGGGAAGAATCCCGGGGAGCTGTTTTTT. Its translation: CASSRRQGKNPGELFF.